Below are 14 T cell receptor beta chains sequenced from a single sample in a study of PD-1 blockade in classical Hodgkin lymphoma (dated by TCRdb to between 2020 and 2021). Library preparation used the immunoSEQ multiplex PCR assay. Entries here come from immuneACCESS through TCRdb and include only in-frame sequences with V and J called. Some clones fail to appear in such tables; in the studies checked, an unresolved V gene covers under half of the shortfall, and the cause of the remainder is unknown. The sample table shows 40,000 to 55,000 clones, and approximately 78% are seen once. The ten largest account for 37% of the sample. The sample's time point label is to be understood as: cycle 4 day 1 (C4D1), after around six weeks of nivolumab. All trial patients had relapsed after autologous stem cell transplantation, with cohorts A, B and C differing in prior brentuximab vedotin exposure. The starting material was peripheral blood mononuclear cells (PBMCs), obtained before the fourth cycle of nivolumab. All receptors derive from a human donor with classical Hodgkin lymphoma.

Concerning this clone: Relative to the germline gene, one junction end is altered; a read error may explain this. V is TRBV30 and J is TRBJ2-7; D unresolved. The CDR3 has 15 amino acids. Germline V gene sequence: CDR1 GTSNPN, CDR2 SVGIG (reference sequence). The DNA for the CDR3 is TGTGCCTGGACCGTGGGCCCCCAACAAGCCTACGGGCAGTACTTC. Translated: CAWTVGPQQAYGQYF.

This chain links TRBV4-3 with TRBJ1-1; D gene unclear. This CDR3 contains 13 residues. V was shortened by 3 bases and J by 6 bases, with 11 bases between the two germline ends. Germline V gene lookup returns CDR1 LGHNA and CDR2 YSLEER. The CDR3 loop reads CASSQGLGSEAFF. CDR3 sequence (DNA): TGCGCCAGCAGCCAGGGCTTGGGCTCTGAAGCTTTCTTT.

The rearrangement joins TRBV4-3 to TRBJ2-7; D ambiguous. In germline, CDR1 is LGHNA, CDR2 YSLEER. This CDR3 region has 15 residues. The V end lost 0 bases, the J end lost 3 bases, and 12 bases lay between the germline ends. The CDR3 sequence is CASSQDKSTGYEQYF. CDR3 in DNA: TGCGCCAGCAGCCAAGACAAAAGCACCGGCTACGAGCAGTACTTC.

This chain connects TRBV6-1 to TRBJ1-1, with TRBD1 identical over 7 bases. The length of the CDR3 is 13 residues. CDR1 is MNHNS and CDR2 is SASEGT in the germline V gene. V lost 6 bases, J lost 2 bases, and 3 bases stayed unmatched. CDR3 loop: CASSGQENTEAFF. CDR3 DNA: TGTGCCAGCAGCGGACAGGAAAACACTGAAGCTTTCTTT.

V usage is TRBV29-1 and J usage is TRBJ2-5; D call uncertain. This CDR3 region has 12 residues. With 6 bases removed from V and 5 bases from J, the gap between germline ends came to 13 bases. Germline loops: CDR1 SQVTM, CDR2 ANQGSEA. The CDR3 nucleotides read TGCAGCGTAGGTCTCCCTGGGGAGACCCAGTACTTC. This sequence encodes CSVGLPGETQYF.

The rearrangement joins TRBV19 to TRBJ2-7; TRBD1 aligns across 8 bases. The CDR3 has 16 amino acids. CDR1 and CDR2 (germline): LNHDA, SQIVND (reference sequence). V shed 7 bases, J shed 1 base, and the junction held 12 bases outside the gene matches. The CDR3, as DNA: TGTGCCAGTAATCAACCGGGACAGGATCCATCCTACGAGCAGTACTTC. This codes for CASNQPGQDPSYEQYF. The variable domain in full, completed from reference TRBV19 and TRBJ2-7, reads DGGITQSPKYLFRKEGQNVTLSCEQNLNHDAMYWYRQDPGQGLRLIYYSQIVNDFQKGDIAEGYSVSREKKESFPLTVTSAQKNPTAFYLCASNQPGQDPSYEQYFGPGTRLTVT.

The chain has TRBV5-1 and TRBJ2-5; either TRBD1 or TRBD2 may supply D (6 bases each). V was cut by 3 bases and J by 4 bases, with 10 bases left in between. The V gene's germline CDR1 is SGHRS and CDR2 YFSETQ. The CDR3 length is 13 residues. The CDR3 region has the DNA TGCGCCAGCAGCTCGGAGGGGGTAGAGACCCAGTACTTC. It translates to CASSSEGVETQYF.

This clone was recorded only once. The chain carries TRBV18 and TRBJ2-1; D uncertain. This CDR3 is built from 15 residues. The ends were cut back, 6 bases at V and 5 bases at J, with 17 bases in the middle. Germline V CDR1 and CDR2: KGHSH, LQKENI. The CDR3 reads CASSPIGIGHNEQFF. The DNA of the CDR3 is TGTGCCAGCTCGCCCATAGGGATAGGACACAATGAGCAGTTCTTC.

CDR3 sequence (DNA): TGTGCCAGCAGCTTAAGCCTCTATGGCTACACCTTC. It yields the protein CASSLSLYGYTF. This chain links TRBV7-9 with TRBJ1-2; D not resolved. V was shortened by 2 bases and J by 4 bases, with 5 bases between the two germline ends. This CDR3 spans 12 amino acids. CDR1 and CDR2 (germline): SEHNR, FQNEAQ (reference sequence).

The rearrangement links TRBV2 to TRBJ2-7, with D possibly being TRBD2 (5 bases). The CDR3 loop spans 15 amino acids. The germline V and J ends were trimmed by 0 bases and 3 bases, with 12 bases remaining between them. Germline lookup yields CDR1 SNHLY and CDR2 FYNNEI. This CDR3 is CASSEASGLIYEQYF. DNA of the CDR3: TGTGCCAGCAGTGAAGCGTCAGGACTGATCTACGAGCAGTACTTC.

The rearrangement joins TRBV27 to TRBJ1-1; D possibly corresponds to TRBD1 (5 bases). The CDR3 spans 13 residues. Germline V gene sequence: CDR1 MNHEY, CDR2 SMNVEV (reference sequence). Trimming cost V 8 bases and J 4 bases, with 14 bases left between them. In DNA form, the CDR3 reads TGTGCCAGCCACGCGCCCGACAGCACTGAAGCTTTCTTT. Amino acids: CASHAPDSTEAFF.

J is TRBJ1-4 and V is TRBV5-1; D remains unclear. V dropped 2 bases and J dropped 0 bases, with 8 bases sitting between them. The CDR3 loop spans 15 amino acids. Per the germline V gene, CDR1 is SGHRS and CDR2 is YFSETQ. The CDR3 sequence is CASSFDRATNEKLFF. As DNA, the CDR3 is TGCGCCAGCAGCTTCGACCGTGCAACTAATGAAAAACTGTTTTTT.

The sample holds one count of this clone. The chain links TRBV7-3 to TRBJ1-2; no definite D call. The CDR3 totals 16 residues. With 2 bases removed from V and 1 base from J, the gap between germline ends came to 14 bases. Germline V gene data show CDR1 as SGHTA and CDR2 as FQGTGA. Here the CDR3 reads CASSLSSTGRNYGYTF. The CDR3 coding sequence is TGTGCCAGCAGCTTATCGTCGACCGGACGTAACTATGGCTACACCTTC.

The chain recombines TRBV13 with TRBJ1-1; the D gene is possibly TRBD1 (5 bases). The CDR3 has 15 residues. Germline V lookup: CDR1 PRHDT, CDR2 FYEKMQ (reference sequence). Trimming pared 4 bases from V and 0 bases from J, leaving 12 bases between. The CDR3: CASSYRTYMNTEAFF. The CDR3 DNA reads TGTGCCAGCAGCTATAGGACATATATGAACACTGAAGCTTTCTTT.